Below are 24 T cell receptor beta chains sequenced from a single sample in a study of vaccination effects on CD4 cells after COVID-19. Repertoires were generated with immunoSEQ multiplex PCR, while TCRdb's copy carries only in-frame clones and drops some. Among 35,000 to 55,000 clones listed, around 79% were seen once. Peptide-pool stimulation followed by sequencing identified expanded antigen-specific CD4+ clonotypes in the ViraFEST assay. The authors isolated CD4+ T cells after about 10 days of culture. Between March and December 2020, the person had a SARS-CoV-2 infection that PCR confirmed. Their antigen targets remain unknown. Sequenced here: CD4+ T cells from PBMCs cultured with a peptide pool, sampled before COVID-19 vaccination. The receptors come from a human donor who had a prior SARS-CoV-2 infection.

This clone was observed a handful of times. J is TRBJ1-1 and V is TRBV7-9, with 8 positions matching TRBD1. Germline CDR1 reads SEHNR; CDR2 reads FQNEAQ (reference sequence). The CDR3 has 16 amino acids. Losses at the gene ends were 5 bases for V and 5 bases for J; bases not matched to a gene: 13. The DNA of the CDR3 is TGTGCCAGCAGCCCGCGATGGTGGACAGGGCGAACTGAAGCTTTCTTT. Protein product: CASSPRWWTGRTEAFF.

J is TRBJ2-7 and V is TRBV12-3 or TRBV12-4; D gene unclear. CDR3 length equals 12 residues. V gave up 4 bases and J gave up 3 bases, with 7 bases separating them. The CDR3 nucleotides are TGTGCCAGCAGTTGGGGTTTCTACGAGCAGTACTTC. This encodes CASSWGFYEQYF.

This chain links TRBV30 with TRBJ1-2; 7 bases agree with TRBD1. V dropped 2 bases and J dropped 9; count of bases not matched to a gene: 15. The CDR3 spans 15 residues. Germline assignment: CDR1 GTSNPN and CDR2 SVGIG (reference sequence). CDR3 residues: CAWSPRTGRGGRYTF. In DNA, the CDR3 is TGTGCCTGGAGTCCCCGGACAGGCCGGGGTGGTCGCTACACCTTC.

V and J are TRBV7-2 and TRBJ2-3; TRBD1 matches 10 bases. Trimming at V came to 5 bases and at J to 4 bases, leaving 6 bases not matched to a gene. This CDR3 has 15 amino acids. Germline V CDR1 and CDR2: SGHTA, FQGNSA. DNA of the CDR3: TGTGCCAGCAGCGCGACAGGGGGCTGGGCAGATACGCAGTATTTT. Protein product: CASSATGGWADTQYF.

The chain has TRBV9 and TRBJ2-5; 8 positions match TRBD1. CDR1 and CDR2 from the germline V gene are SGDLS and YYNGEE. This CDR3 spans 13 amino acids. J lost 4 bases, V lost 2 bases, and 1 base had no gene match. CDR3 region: CASSVGQGETQYF. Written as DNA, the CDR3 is TGTGCCAGCAGCGTCGGACAGGGAGAGACCCAGTACTTC.

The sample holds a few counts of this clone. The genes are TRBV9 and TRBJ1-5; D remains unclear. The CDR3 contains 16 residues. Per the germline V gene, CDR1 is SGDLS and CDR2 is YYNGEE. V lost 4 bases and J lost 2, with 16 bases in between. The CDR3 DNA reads TGTGCCAGCAGCCCAAAGGTTTCTTTTGGCAATCAGCCCCAGCATTTT. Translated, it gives CASSPKVSFGNQPQHF.

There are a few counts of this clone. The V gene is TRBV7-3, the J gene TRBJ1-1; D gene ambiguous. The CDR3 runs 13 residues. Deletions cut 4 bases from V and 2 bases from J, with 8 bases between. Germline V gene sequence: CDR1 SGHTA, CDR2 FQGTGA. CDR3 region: CASSSQFNTEAFF. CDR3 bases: TGTGCCAGCAGCTCACAGTTCAACACTGAAGCTTTCTTT.

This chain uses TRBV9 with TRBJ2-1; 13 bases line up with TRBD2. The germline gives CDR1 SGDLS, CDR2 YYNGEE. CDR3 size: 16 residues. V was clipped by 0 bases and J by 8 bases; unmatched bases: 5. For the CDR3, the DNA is TGTGCCAGCAGCGTAGCTGGACTAGCGGGAGTCCATGAGCAGTTCTTC. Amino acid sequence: CASSVAGLAGVHEQFF.

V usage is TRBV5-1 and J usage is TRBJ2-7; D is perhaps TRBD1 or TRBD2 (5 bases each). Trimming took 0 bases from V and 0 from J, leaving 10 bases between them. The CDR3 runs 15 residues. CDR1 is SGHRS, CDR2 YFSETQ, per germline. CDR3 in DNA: TGCGCCAGCAGCTTGGGGGACCGATACTCCTACGAGCAGTACTTC. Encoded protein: CASSLGDRYSYEQYF. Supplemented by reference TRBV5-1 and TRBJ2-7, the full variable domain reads KAGVTQTPRYLIKTRGQQVTLSCSPISGHRSVSWYQQTPGQGLQFLFEYFSETQRNKGNFPGRFSGRQFSNSRSEMNVSTLELGDSALYLCASSLGDRYSYEQYFGPGTRLTVT.

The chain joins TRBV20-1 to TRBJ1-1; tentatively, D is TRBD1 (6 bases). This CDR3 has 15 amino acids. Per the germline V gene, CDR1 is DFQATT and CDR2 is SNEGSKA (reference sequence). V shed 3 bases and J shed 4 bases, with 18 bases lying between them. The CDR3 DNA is TGCAGTGCTAGTTGGGCAGGGGATGCAAGCACTGAAGCTTTCTTT. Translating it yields CSASWAGDASTEAFF.

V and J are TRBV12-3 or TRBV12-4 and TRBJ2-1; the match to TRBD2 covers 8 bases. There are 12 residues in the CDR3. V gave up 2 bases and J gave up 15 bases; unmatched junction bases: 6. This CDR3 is CASSLSGGGPFF. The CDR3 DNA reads TGTGCCAGCAGTTTATCGGGCGGGGGGCCGTTCTTC.

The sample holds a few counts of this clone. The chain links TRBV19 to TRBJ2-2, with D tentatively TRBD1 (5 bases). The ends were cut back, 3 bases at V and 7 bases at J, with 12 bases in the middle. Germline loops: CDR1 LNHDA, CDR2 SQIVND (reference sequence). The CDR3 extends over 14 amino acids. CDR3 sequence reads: CASSIPGLSGELFF. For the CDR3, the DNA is TGTGCCAGTAGTATTCCAGGGTTGAGCGGGGAGCTGTTTTTT.

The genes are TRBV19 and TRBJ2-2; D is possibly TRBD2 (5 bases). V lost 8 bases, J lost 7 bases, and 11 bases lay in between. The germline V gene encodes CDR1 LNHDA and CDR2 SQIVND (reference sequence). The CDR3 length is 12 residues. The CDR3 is CASGGFVGELFF. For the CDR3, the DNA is TGTGCCAGTGGCGGGTTTGTCGGGGAGCTGTTTTTT.

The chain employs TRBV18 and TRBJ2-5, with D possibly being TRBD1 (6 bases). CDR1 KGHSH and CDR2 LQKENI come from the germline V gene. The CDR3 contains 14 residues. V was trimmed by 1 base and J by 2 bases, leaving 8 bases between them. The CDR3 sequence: CASSPHTGQETQYF. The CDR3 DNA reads TGTGCCAGCTCACCACACACAGGGCAAGAGACCCAGTACTTC.

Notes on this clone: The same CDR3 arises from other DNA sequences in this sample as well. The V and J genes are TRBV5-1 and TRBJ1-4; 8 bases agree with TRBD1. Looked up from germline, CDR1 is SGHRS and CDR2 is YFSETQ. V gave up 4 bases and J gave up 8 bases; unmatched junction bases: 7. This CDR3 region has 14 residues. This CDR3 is CASSQQGAGEKLFF. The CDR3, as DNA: TGCGCCAGCAGCCAGCAGGGGGCAGGGGAAAAACTGTTTTTT.

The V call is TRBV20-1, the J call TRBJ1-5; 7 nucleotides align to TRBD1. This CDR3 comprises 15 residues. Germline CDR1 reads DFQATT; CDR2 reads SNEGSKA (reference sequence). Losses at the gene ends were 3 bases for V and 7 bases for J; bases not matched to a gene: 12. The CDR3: CSASLTGAGGQPQHF. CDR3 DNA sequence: TGCAGTGCTAGTCTGACTGGGGCAGGGGGACAGCCCCAGCATTTT.

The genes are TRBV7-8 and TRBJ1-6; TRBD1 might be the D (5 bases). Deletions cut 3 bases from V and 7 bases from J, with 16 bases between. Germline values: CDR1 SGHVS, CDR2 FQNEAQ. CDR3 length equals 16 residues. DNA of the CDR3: TGTGCCAGCAGCTTTGACAGCTTCCAATCCAATTCACCCCTCCACTTT. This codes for CASSFDSFQSNSPLHF.

CDR3 bases: TGTGCCAGCAGGATTAACAGGGCTGATGGCTACACCTTC. This sequence encodes CASRINRADGYTF. The V and J genes are TRBV6-5 and TRBJ1-2, with D possibly matching TRBD1 (6 bases). CDR1 is MNHEY, CDR2 SVGAGI, per germline. The germline V and J ends were trimmed by 6 bases and 6 bases, with 14 bases remaining between them. CDR3 length: 13 amino acids.

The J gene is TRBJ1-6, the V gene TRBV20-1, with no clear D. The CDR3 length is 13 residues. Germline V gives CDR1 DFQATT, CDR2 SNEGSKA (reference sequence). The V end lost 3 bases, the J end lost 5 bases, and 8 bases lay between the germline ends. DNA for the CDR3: TGCAGTGCTAGTGACATAAATAATTCACCCCTCCACTTT. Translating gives CSASDINNSPLHF.

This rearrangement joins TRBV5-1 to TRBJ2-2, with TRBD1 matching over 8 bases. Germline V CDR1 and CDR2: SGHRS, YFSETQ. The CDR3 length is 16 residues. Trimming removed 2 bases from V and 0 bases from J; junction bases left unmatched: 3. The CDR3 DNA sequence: TGCGCCAGCAGCTTCAGGGGGCCGGCGAACACCGGGGAGCTGTTTTTT. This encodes CASSFRGPANTGELFF. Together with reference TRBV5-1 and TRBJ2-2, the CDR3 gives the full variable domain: KAGVTQTPRYLIKTRGQQVTLSCSPISGHRSVSWYQQTPGQGLQFLFEYFSETQRNKGNFPGRFSGRQFSNSRSEMNVSTLELGDSALYLCASSFRGPANTGELFFGEGSRLTVL.

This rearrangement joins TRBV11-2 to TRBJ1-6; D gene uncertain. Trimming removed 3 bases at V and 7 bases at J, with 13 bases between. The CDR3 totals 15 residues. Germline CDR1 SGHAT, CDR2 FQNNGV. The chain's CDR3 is CASSFEAALNSPLHF. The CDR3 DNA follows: TGTGCCAGCAGCTTCGAGGCTGCCCTAAATTCACCCCTCCACTTT.

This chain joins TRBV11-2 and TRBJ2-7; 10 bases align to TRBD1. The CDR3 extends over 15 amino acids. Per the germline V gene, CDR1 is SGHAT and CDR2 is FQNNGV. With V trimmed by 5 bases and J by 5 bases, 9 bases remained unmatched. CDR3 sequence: CASSQKGQGLDEQYF. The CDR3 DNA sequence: TGTGCCAGCAGCCAAAAGGGACAGGGGCTTGACGAGCAGTACTTC. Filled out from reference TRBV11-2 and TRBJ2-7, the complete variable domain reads EAGVAQSPRYKIIEKRQSVAFWCNPISGHATLYWYQQILGQGPKLLIQFQNNGVVDDSQLPKDRFSAERLKGVDSTLKIQPAKLEDSAVYLCASSQKGQGLDEQYFGPGTRLTVT.

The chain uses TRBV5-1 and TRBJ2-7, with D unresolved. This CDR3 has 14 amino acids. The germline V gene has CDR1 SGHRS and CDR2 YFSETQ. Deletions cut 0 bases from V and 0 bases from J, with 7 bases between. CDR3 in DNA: TGCGCCAGCAGCTTGGCTCCGAGCTCCTACGAGCAGTACTTC. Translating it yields CASSLAPSSYEQYF.

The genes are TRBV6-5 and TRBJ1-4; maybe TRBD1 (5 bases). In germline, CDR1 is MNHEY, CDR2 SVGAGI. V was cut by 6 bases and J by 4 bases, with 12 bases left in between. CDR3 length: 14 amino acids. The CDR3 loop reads CASSPMRGNEKLFF. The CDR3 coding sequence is TGTGCCAGCAGCCCCATGAGGGGTAATGAAAAACTGTTTTTT.